These 24 T cell receptor beta chains were sequenced from one sample in a study of neoadjuvant anti-PD-1 for oral cavity cancer. Some clones are missing from TCRdb's copy, which holds only in-frame ones; the method was immunoSEQ multiplex PCR. The sample holds about 24,000 clones; around a quarter are singletons and the top ten take 15% to 20%. Time point noted: after neoadjuvant nivolumab, at surgical resection. The source material was tumor tissue, sampled after nivolumab (anti-PD-1) treatment. These receptors all stem from a person aged 35 to 85 with oral cavity squamous cell carcinoma.

This clone has only one observation. The rearrangement uses TRBV11-3 and TRBJ2-7, with no clear D. CDR3 length: 14 residues. Germline V gives CDR1 SGHNT, CDR2 YENEEA. V shed 0 bases and J shed 0 bases, with 6 bases lying between them. CDR3 sequence reads: CASSLDADSYEQYF. The CDR3 nucleotides are TGTGCCAGCAGCTTAGACGCCGACTCCTACGAGCAGTACTTC.

The genes are TRBV13 and TRBJ1-2; 8 bases match TRBD1. V lost 2 bases to trimming and J lost 3 bases; unmatched junction nucleotides: 2. CDR3 length: 14 amino acids. CDR1 is PRHDT and CDR2 is FYEKMQ in the germline V gene (reference sequence). CDR3 sequence reads: CASSLLQGDYGYTF. In nucleotides, the CDR3 is TGTGCCAGCAGCTTATTACAGGGGGACTATGGCTACACCTTC.

This clone was seen only a few times. The chain has TRBV29-1 and TRBJ2-7; maybe TRBD2 (5 bases). This CDR3 spans 12 amino acids. Germline CDR1 and CDR2: SQVTM and ANQGSEA. The ends were cut back, 1 base at V and 5 bases at J, with 9 bases in the middle. The CDR3 loop reads CSVEVHGDEQYF. The CDR3 DNA sequence: TGCAGCGTTGAAGTACACGGGGACGAGCAGTACTTC.

This clone was found a few times. The chain employs TRBV7-8 and TRBJ2-6; D not certain. Germline V gene data show CDR1 as SGHVS and CDR2 as FQNEAQ. The ends were cut back, 5 bases at V and 0 bases at J, with 8 bases in the middle. This CDR3 has 15 amino acids. The CDR3: CASSQRSSGANVLTF. The CDR3 nucleotides are TGTGCCAGCAGCCAAAGGAGCTCTGGGGCCAACGTCCTGACTTTC.

This clone was counted a few times. The rearrangement uses TRBV27 and TRBJ1-5; TRBD1 matches at 9 bases. Germline CDR1 reads MNHEY; CDR2 reads SMNVEV (reference sequence). V lost 1 base and J lost 3; bases outside the gene matches: 13. This CDR3 is built from 19 residues. The CDR3 DNA reads as TGTGCCAGCAGTTTATGGAGGGACAGGGAGGATGCTGTCAATCAGCCCCAGCATTTT. This encodes CASSLWRDREDAVNQPQHF.

V and J are TRBV28 and TRBJ1-1; tentatively, D is TRBD1 (5 bases). This CDR3 is built from 17 residues. Looked up from germline, CDR1 is MDHEN and CDR2 is SYDVKM. V lost 2 bases and J 0 bases, leaving 16 bases between the germline ends. DNA of the CDR3: TGTGCCAGCAGTTTACGGTGGGCAGGGAGAATGAACACTGAAGCTTTCTTT. Amino acid sequence: CASSLRWAGRMNTEAFF. Full variable domain (rest looked up from reference TRBV28 and TRBJ1-1): DVKVTQSSRYLVKRTGEKVFLECVQDMDHENMFWYRQDPGLGLRLIYFSYDVKMKEKGDIPEGYSVSREKKERFSLILESASTNQTSMYLCASSLRWAGRMNTEAFFGQGTRLTVV.

The chain carries TRBV4-1 and TRBJ1-2; 7 bases match TRBD1. J lost 3 bases, V lost 0 bases, and 16 bases had no gene match. Per the germline V gene, CDR1 is MGHRA and CDR2 is YSYEKL. The CDR3 sequence is 19 residues long. CDR3 loop: CASSQDGPGTVSGDYGYTF. The CDR3 DNA sequence: TGCGCCAGCAGCCAAGATGGTCCCGGGACAGTCTCAGGGGACTATGGCTACACCTTC.

This clone was seen more than once but under ten times. This chain connects TRBV2 to TRBJ2-6; 7 bases map to TRBD1. With V trimmed by 8 bases and J by 0 bases, 1 base remained unmatched. The CDR3 sequence is 14 residues long. Germline-derived CDR1 and CDR2 are SNHLY and FYNNEI. The CDR3 nucleotides are TGTGCCAGCGCAGGGGGCTCTGGGGCCAACGTCCTGACTTTC. It yields the protein CASAGGSGANVLTF.

This clone was detected many times. The gene calls are TRBV4-2 and TRBJ2-6; 7 bases are a match to TRBD1. Germline assignment: CDR1 LGHNA and CDR2 YNFKEQ. V shed 0 bases, J shed 0 bases, and the junction held 2 bases outside the gene matches. This CDR3 has 17 amino acids. CDR3 nucleotide sequence: TGTGCCAGCAGCCAAGAGACAGGGTCCTCTGGGGCCAACGTCCTGACTTTC. It yields the protein CASSQETGSSGANVLTF.

The rearrangement uses TRBV6-1 and TRBJ1-4; D is perhaps TRBD1 (5 bases). Trimming cost V 2 bases and J 5 bases, with 12 bases left between them. Germline CDR1 MNHNS, CDR2 SASEGT. The CDR3 consists of 15 residues. The CDR3 reads CASSEWEGKNEKLFF. The DNA of the CDR3 is TGTGCCAGCAGTGAATGGGAGGGGAAGAATGAAAAACTGTTTTTT.

In nucleotides, the CDR3 is TGTGCCAGCAGCCCGCTGGGGTCCGGGCCTGGGCAGTACTTC. It specifies CASSPLGSGPGQYF. This sequence joins TRBV5-5 and TRBJ2-7; no reliable D call. Germline V lookup: CDR1 SGHKS, CDR2 YYEKEE (reference sequence). The CDR3 has 14 residues. The V end lost 4 bases, the J end lost 9 bases, and 20 bases lay between the germline ends.

The chain carries TRBV5-4 and TRBJ1-1, with a weak D call TRBD1 (6 bases). From germline, CDR1 is SGHNT and CDR2 YYREEE (reference sequence). Between the trimmed V and J ends, which lost 0 bases and 8 bases, there was a span of 14 bases. The CDR3 is made up of 14 amino acids. The CDR3 DNA reads as TGTGCCAGCAGCTTGGAGGGGGGCAGAGGGGAAGCTTTCTTT. It translates to CASSLEGGRGEAFF.

This clone was counted many times. The rearrangement uses TRBV30 and TRBJ1-1; TRBD1 might be the D (6 bases). Trimming shortened V by 0 bases and J by 5 bases, and 10 bases separated the two germline ends. The CDR3 extends over 13 amino acids. In germline, CDR1 is GTSNPN, CDR2 SVGIG (reference sequence). CDR3 bases: TGTGCCTGGAGTGTAGGGGGGGAAACTGAAGCTTTCTTT. Protein sequence: CAWSVGGETEAFF.

This clone was observed once. This chain joins TRBV30 and TRBJ2-5, with 8 bases matching TRBD1. The J call may not be correct, given that the DNA end is closer to TRBJ2-7. The length of the CDR3 is 12 residues. Germline CDR1 is GTSNPN and CDR2 is SVGIG (reference sequence). The CDR3 sequence: CAWKSTGAEQYF. Written as DNA, the CDR3 is TGTGCCTGGAAATCGACAGGGGCCGAGCAGTACTTC.

The chain joins TRBV7-2 to TRBJ1-2; no clear D gene. The CDR3 is 12 amino acids. Germline V gene lookup returns CDR1 SGHTA and CDR2 FQGNSA. The V end lost 3 bases, the J end lost 6 bases, and 8 bases lay between the germline ends. The DNA of the CDR3 is TGTGCCAGCAGCTTGATATTAAATGGCTACACCTTC. This gives the protein CASSLILNGYTF. The whole variable domain, filled in from reference TRBV7-2 and TRBJ1-2, reads GAGVSQSPSNKVTEKGKDVELRCDPISGHTALYWYRQSLGQGLEFLIYFQGNSAPDKSGLPSDRFSAERTGGSVSTLTIQRTQQEDSAVYLCASSLILNGYTFGSGTRLTVV.

As regards this clone: The same CDR3 is also encoded by other DNA sequences in this sample. This chain joins TRBV7-9 and TRBJ1-1; 10 nucleotides align to TRBD1. The CDR3 runs to 14 residues. Germline V gene data show CDR1 as SEHNR and CDR2 as FQNEAQ (reference sequence). The trim removed 5 bases at V and 1 base at J, leaving 1 base unmatched. CDR3 in DNA: TGTGCCAGCAGCCGGGACAGGGGGAACACTGAAGCTTTCTTT. It translates to CASSRDRGNTEAFF.

The CDR3 DNA reads TGTGCCTGGAGTGCCCCCGGAGGTCGGAATGAGCAGTTCTTC. This gives the protein CAWSAPGGRNEQFF. The chain carries TRBV30 and TRBJ2-1; D is perhaps TRBD2 (5 bases). The germline CDR1 and CDR2 sequences are GTSNPN and SVGIG (reference sequence). V dropped 1 base and J dropped 7 bases, with 14 bases sitting between them. The CDR3 extends over 14 amino acids.

This clone was counted only a few times. V is TRBV28 and J is TRBJ2-5, with a possible D match to TRBD1 (5 bases). V was shortened by 3 bases and J by 7 bases, with 9 bases between the two germline ends. The CDR3 contains 12 residues. Germline assignment: CDR1 MDHEN and CDR2 SYDVKM. This CDR3 is CASSFRVGTQYF. DNA for the CDR3: TGTGCCAGCAGTTTCAGGGTTGGGACCCAGTACTTC.

This clone was seen many times. This chain uses TRBV4-2 with TRBJ2-1; 12 positions agree with TRBD2. Germline lookup yields CDR1 LGHNA and CDR2 YNFKEQ. The CDR3 extends over 16 amino acids. With 8 bases clipped from V and 3 bases from J, the junction kept 8 bases outside the gene matches. The CDR3 sequence: CASRRLAGAHYNEQFF. The CDR3 DNA is TGTGCCAGCCGTCGACTAGCGGGGGCCCACTACAATGAGCAGTTCTTC.

J is TRBJ2-7 and V is TRBV10-2; 11 bases fit TRBD2. CDR3 length: 13 amino acids. With V trimmed by 7 bases and J by 2 bases, 1 base remained unmatched. The germline V gene encodes CDR1 WSHSY and CDR2 SAAADI. The CDR3 region is CASKTSGTYEQYF. The CDR3 DNA reads TGCGCCAGCAAGACTAGCGGGACCTACGAGCAGTACTTC.

In this sample, this clone is medium-sized. V and J are TRBV5-1 and TRBJ1-2, with 7 bases fitting TRBD1. CDR3 length: 19 residues. Losses at the gene ends were 0 bases for V and 1 base for J; bases not matched to a gene: 15. Germline CDR1 SGHRS, CDR2 YFSETQ. The CDR3 is CASSLAFSRGQGFNYGYTF. CDR3 DNA: TGCGCCAGCAGCTTGGCGTTCAGTAGGGGGCAGGGCTTTAACTATGGCTACACCTTC.

The chain carries TRBV5-4 and TRBJ2-1; 9 bases line up with TRBD1. The CDR3 has 15 residues. Germline assignment: CDR1 SGHNT and CDR2 YYREEE (reference sequence). V lost 4 bases and J lost 3; bases outside the gene matches: 5. CDR3 nucleotides: TGTGCCAGCAGCGCGGGACAGGGAAACTACAATGAGCAGTTCTTC. Amino acid sequence: CASSAGQGNYNEQFF.

This sequence joins TRBV7-2 and TRBJ2-5, with 7 bases aligning to TRBD1. The CDR3 is 12 residues long. The V segment lost 5 bases and the J segment 13 bases; nucleotides outside the gene matches: 10. Germline V gene sequence: CDR1 SGHTA, CDR2 FQGNSA. In nucleotides, the CDR3 is TGTGCCAGCAGCCCAGACCGACAGGGTTGGTACTTC. Its protein product is CASSPDRQGWYF.

The chain couples TRBV30 to TRBJ2-1; 11 nucleotides agree with TRBD1. Looked up from germline, CDR1 is GTSNPN and CDR2 is SVGIG (reference sequence). This CDR3 contains 17 residues. Trimming at V came to 0 bases and at J to 3 bases, leaving 7 bases not matched to a gene. The CDR3 bases are TGTGCCTGGAGTGTTCCCCCCGGGACAGGGGGCTACAATGAGCAGTTCTTC. Protein: CAWSVPPGTGGYNEQFF.